This is a list of T cell receptor beta chains from one sample in a study of preoperative IRX-2 immunotherapy in early breast cancer. Some clones are missing from TCRdb's copy, which holds only in-frame ones; the method was immunoSEQ multiplex PCR. This sample carries roughly 23,000 clones, 80% to 90% of them seen once, and the ten largest clones take 9% to 10%. The sample consisted of tumor tissue, taken after IRX-2 immunotherapy. The receptors shown here come from a human donor with breast cancer. CDR3s leave out the opening cysteine and the closing phenylalanine or tryptophan. Each record gives: J gene, V gene, CDR3 protein.

TRBJ1-3,TRBV7-2,ASSLAWGVGNTIY
TRBJ2-7,TRBV7-8,ASSLRQPYEQY
TRBJ2-7,TRBV7-9,ASTIWSGEVNEQY
TRBJ2-3,TRBV19,ASRSTSETDTQY
TRBJ2-5,TRBV5-1,ASSTTGTGETQY
TRBJ2-1,TRBV5-8,ASSLEGNSYNEQF
TRBJ1-1,TRBV10-1,ASRGQSTEAF
TRBJ2-4,TRBV7-2,ASRPDGRGVDIQY
TRBJ1-2,TRBV5-4,ASSLVGQGFSGGYGYT
TRBJ1-2,TRBV18,ASSPPSRTGEGGYT
TRBJ2-2,TRBV4-3,ASSQVHNTGELF
TRBJ2-7,TRBV7-6,ASSDDIYEQY
TRBJ1-6,TRBV27,ASSSGTGAWANSPLH
TRBJ1-2,TRBV10-3,AISPNYGYT
TRBJ2-1,TRBV7-6,ASSLAGTGVNEQF
TRBJ2-5,TRBV30,ACSGQREAQY
TRBJ1-2,TRBV7-2,ASSADRLYGYT
TRBJ2-5,TRBV7-9,ASSLGQGGSTQY
TRBJ2-3,TRBV5-4,ASSPDPVRDTQY
TRBJ2-7,TRBV7-9,ASSSDRSSYEQY
TRBJ2-7,TRBV2,ASSGDYEQY
TRBJ2-7,TRBV28,ASSRSFYEQY
TRBJ1-1,TRBV6-6,ASGLGGYTEAF
TRBJ1-2,TRBV30,AWSVLGDRT
TRBJ1-2,TRBV5-6,ASSSPGQGGYGYT
TRBJ1-2,TRBV19,ASSPGGSDYGYT
TRBJ2-4,TRBV28,ASSGSIQY
TRBJ2-2,TRBV11-2,ASSSLRGQGHTGELF
TRBJ2-7,TRBV6-1,ASRRGLADYEQY
TRBJ1-2,TRBV5-1,ASSLGQGGYGYT
TRBJ1-2,TRBV5-4,ASSRGGQGNYGYT
TRBJ1-1,TRBV4-1,ASSYRGGVLNTEAF
TRBJ2-4,TRBV4-1,ASSQLLDLAKNIQY
TRBJ2-4,TRBV7-2,ASSLGWGGRVP
TRBJ2-1,TRBV27,ASRALNGDYNEQF
TRBJ2-2,TRBV5-6,ASRRDSNTGELF
TRBJ2-7,TRBV29-1,SVLRLRDVFYEQY
TRBJ1-6,TRBV5-3,ARSLNEEGKGSPLH
TRBJ1-5,TRBV18,ASSPDSIGNQPQH
TRBJ2-5,TRBV5-1,ASSGQGLWETQY
TRBJ1-1,TRBV5-6,ASDRRDTEAF
TRBJ2-5,TRBV19,ASSTLDRQETQY
TRBJ2-3,TRBV18,ASSPYNTDTQY
TRBJ1-2,TRBV25-1,ASSAPGQGIGYT
TRBJ1-1,TRBV6-1,ASSVWDGDTEAF
TRBJ1-2,TRBV11-2,ASSLDQGVNGYT
TRBJ2-7,TRBV5-8,ASSLSTGVSYEQY